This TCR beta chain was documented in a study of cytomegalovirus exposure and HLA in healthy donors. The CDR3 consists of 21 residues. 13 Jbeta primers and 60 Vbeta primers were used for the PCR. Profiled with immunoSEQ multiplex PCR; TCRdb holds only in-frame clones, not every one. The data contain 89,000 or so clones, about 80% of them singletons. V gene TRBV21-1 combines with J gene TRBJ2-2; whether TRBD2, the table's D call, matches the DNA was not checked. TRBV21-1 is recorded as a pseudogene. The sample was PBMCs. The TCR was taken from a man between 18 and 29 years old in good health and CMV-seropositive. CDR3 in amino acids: CASSKARLAFRGGARNGELFF. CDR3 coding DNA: TGTGCCAGCAGCAAAGCGCGCTTGGCGTTTCGGGGGGGCGCAAGAAACGGGGAGCTGTTTTTT.